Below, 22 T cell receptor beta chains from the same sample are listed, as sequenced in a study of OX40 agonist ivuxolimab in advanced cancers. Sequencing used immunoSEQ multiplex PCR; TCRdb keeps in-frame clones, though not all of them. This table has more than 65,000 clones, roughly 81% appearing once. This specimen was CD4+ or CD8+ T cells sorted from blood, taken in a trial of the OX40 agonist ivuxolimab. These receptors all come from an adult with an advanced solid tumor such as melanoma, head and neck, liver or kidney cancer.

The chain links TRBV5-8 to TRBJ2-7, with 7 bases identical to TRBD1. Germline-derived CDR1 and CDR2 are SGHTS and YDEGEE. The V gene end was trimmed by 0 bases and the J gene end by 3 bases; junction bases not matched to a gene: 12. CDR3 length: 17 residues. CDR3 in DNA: TGTGCCAGCAGCTTGGAATTCGGTGACAGGGTCATCTACGAGCAGTACTTC. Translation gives CASSLEFGDRVIYEQYF.

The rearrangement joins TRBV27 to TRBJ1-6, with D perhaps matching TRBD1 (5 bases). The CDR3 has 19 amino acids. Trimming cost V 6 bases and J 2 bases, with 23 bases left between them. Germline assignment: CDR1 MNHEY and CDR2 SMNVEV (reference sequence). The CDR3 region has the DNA TGTGCCAGCAGGAAGGCGGGGACCTACGGGCGTCCCTATAATTCACCCCTCCACTTT. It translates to CASRKAGTYGRPYNSPLHF.

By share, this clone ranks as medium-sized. CDR3 nucleotide sequence: TGTGCCATCAGCGATGGAGGACAGAATGGTGTAGATGGCTACACCTTC. It encodes CAISDGGQNGVDGYTF. The J gene is TRBJ1-2, the V gene TRBV10-3; perhaps TRBD1 as D (6 bases). The CDR3 length is 16 residues. V lost 6 bases and J 6 bases, leaving 23 bases between the germline ends. Per the germline V gene, CDR1 is ENHRY and CDR2 is SYGVKD.

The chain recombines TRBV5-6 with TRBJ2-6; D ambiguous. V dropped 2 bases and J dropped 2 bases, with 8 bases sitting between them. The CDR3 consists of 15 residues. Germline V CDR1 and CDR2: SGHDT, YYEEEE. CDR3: CASSFRQPGANVLTF. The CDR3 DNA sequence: TGTGCCAGCAGCTTTCGGCAGCCTGGGGCCAACGTCCTGACTTTC.

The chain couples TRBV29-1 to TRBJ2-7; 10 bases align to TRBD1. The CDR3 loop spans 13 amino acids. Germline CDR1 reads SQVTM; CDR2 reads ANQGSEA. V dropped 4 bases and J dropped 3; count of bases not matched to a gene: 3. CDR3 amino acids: CSVAGTGVYEQYF. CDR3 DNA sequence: TGCAGCGTTGCCGGGACAGGGGTCTACGAGCAGTACTTC.

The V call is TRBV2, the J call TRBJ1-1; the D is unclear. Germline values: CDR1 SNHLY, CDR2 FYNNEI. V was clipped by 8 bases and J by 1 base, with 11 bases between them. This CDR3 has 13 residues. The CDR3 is CASLSRANTEAFF. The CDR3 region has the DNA TGTGCCAGCCTATCCCGGGCGAACACTGAAGCTTTCTTT.

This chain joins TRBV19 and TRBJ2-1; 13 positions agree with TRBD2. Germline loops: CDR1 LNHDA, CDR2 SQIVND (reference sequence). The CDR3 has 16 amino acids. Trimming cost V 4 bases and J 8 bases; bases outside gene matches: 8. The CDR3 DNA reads TGTGCCAGTAGTAGGGCCGGGACTAGCGGGATTGATGAGCAGTTCTTC. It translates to CASSRAGTSGIDEQFF. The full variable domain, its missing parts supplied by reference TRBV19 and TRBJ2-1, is DGGITQSPKYLFRKEGQNVTLSCEQNLNHDAMYWYRQDPGQGLRLIYYSQIVNDFQKGDIAEGYSVSREKKESFPLTVTSAQKNPTAFYLCASSRAGTSGIDEQFFGPGTRLTVL.

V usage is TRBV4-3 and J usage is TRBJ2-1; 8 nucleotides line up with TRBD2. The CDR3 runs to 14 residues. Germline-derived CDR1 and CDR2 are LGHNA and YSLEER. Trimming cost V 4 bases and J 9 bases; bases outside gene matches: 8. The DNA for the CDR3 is TGCGCCAGCAGCCCTAGGACTAGCTGGGGTGAGCAGTTCTTC. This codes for CASSPRTSWGEQFF.

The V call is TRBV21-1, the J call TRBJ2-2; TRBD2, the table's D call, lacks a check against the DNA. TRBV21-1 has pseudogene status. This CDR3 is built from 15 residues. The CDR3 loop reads CASSKVEGGGGELFF. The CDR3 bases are TGTGCCAGCAGCAAAGTCGAGGGAGGTGGCGGGGAGCTGTTTTTT.

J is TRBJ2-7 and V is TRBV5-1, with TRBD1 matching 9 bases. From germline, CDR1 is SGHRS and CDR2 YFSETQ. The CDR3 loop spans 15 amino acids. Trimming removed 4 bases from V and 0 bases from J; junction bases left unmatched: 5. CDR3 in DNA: TGCGCCAGCAGCGGTGGGACAGGGAGCTCCTACGAGCAGTACTTC. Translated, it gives CASSGGTGSSYEQYF.

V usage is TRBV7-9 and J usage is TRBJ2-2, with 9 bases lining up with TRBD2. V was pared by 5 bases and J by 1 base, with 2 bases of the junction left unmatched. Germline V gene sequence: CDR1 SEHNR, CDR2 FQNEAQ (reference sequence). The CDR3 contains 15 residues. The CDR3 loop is CASSKTSGNTGELFF. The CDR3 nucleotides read TGTGCCAGCAGCAAGACTAGCGGGAACACCGGGGAGCTGTTTTTT.

The CDR3 sequence: CASSLTGEEGYTF. CDR3 DNA: TGCGCCAGCAGCTTGACAGGGGAAGAAGGCTACACCTTC. The chain uses TRBV5-1 and TRBJ1-2; the match to TRBD1 covers 7 bases. CDR3 length: 13 residues. Germline V gene lookup returns CDR1 SGHRS and CDR2 YFSETQ. The V and J ends lost 1 base and 8 bases, in that order; junction bases with no gene match: 5.

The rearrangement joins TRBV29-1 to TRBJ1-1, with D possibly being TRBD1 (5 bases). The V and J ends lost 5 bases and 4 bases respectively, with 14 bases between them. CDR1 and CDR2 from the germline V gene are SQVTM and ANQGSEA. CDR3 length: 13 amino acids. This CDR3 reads CSVWGQASTEAFF. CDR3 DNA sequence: TGCAGCGTTTGGGGCCAGGCGAGCACTGAAGCTTTCTTT.

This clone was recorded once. The DNA of the CDR3 is TGTGCCAGCAACAGGGACTCCTACGAGCAGTACTTC. Translating gives CASNRDSYEQYF. This chain uses TRBV7-9 with TRBJ2-7; D perhaps matches TRBD1 (6 bases). Germline CDR1 is SEHNR and CDR2 is FQNEAQ (reference sequence). The CDR3 has 12 amino acids. The V gene lost 7 bases and the J gene lost 0 bases, with 7 bases spanning the gap.

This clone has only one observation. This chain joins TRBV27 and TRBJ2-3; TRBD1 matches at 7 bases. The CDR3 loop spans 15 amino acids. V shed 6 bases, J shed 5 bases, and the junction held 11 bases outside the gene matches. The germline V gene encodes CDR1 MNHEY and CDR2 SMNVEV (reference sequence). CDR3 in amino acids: CASRPPGTAVDTQYF. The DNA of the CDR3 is TGTGCCAGCAGACCCCCCGGGACAGCCGTAGATACGCAGTATTTT.

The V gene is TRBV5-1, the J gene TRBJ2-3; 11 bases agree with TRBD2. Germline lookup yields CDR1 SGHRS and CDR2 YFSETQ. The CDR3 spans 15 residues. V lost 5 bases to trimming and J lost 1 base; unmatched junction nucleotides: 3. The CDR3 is CASRLAGGGTDTQYF. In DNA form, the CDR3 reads TGCGCCAGCAGGCTAGCGGGGGGAGGCACAGATACGCAGTATTTT.

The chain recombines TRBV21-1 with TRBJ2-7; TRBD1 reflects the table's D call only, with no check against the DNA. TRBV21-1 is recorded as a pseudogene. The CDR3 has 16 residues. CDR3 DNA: TGTGCCAGCAGCAAAGGGGGACAGGGGGCTCACTACGAGCAGTACTTC. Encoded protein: CASSKGGQGAHYEQYF.

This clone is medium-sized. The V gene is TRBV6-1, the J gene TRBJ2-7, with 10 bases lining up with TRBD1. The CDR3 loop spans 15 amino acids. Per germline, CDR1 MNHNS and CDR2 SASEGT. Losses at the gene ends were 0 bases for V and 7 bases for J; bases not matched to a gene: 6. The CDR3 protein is CASSEAEGTGEEQYF. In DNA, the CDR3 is TGTGCCAGCAGTGAAGCGGAAGGGACAGGGGAAGAGCAGTACTTC.

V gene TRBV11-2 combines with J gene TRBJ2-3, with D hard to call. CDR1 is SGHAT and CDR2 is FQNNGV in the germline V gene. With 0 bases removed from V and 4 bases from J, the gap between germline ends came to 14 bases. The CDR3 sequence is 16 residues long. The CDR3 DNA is TGTGCCAGCAGCTTAGAATTGGGGTACACCCCAGATACGCAGTATTTT. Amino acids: CASSLELGYTPDTQYF.

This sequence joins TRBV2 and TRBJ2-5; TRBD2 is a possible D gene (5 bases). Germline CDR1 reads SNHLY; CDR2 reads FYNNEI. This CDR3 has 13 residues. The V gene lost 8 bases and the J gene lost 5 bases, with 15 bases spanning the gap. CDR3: CASPPGSGETQYF. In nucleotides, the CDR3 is TGTGCCAGCCCTCCGGGTTCGGGGGAGACCCAGTACTTC.

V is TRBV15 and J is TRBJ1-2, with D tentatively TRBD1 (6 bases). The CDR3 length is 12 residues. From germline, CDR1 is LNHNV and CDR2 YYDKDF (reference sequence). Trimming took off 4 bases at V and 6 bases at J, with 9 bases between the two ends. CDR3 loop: CATSKKGDGYTF. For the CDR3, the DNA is TGTGCCACCAGCAAAAAGGGGGATGGCTACACCTTC.

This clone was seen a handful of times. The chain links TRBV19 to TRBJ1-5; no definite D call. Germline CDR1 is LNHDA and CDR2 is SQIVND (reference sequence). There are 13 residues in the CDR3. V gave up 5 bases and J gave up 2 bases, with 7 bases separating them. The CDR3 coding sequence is TGTGCCAGTAGTCGGGTGGGCAATCAGCCCCAGCATTTT. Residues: CASSRVGNQPQHF. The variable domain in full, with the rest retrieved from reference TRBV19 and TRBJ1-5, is DGGITQSPKYLFRKEGQNVTLSCEQNLNHDAMYWYRQDPGQGLRLIYYSQIVNDFQKGDIAEGYSVSREKKESFPLTVTSAQKNPTAFYLCASSRVGNQPQHFGDGTRLSIL.